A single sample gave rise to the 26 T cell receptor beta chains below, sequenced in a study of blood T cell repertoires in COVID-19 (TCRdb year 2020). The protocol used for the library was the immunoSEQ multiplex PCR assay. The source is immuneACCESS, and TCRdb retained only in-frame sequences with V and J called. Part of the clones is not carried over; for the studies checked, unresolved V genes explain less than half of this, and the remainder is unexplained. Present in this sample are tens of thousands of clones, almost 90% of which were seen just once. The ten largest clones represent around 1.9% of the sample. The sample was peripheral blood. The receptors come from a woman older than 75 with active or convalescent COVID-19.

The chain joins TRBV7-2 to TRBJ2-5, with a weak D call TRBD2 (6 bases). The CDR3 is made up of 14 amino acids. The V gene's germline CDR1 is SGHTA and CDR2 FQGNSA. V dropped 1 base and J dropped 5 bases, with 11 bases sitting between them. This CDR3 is CASSLEAGRETQYF. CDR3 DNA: TGTGCCAGCAGCTTAGAGGCGGGGAGGGAGACCCAGTACTTC. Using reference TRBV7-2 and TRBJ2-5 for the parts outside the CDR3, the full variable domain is GAGVSQSPSNKVTEKGKDVELRCDPISGHTALYWYRQSLGQGLEFLIYFQGNSAPDKSGLPSDRFSAERTGGSVSTLTIQRTQQEDSAVYLCASSLEAGRETQYFGPGTRLLVL.

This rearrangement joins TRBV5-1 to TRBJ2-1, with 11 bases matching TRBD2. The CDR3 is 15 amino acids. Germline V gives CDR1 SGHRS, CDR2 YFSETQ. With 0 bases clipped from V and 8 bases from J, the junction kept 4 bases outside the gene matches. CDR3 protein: CASSLGTSGGDEQFF. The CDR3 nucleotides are TGCGCCAGCAGCTTGGGTACTAGCGGGGGTGATGAGCAGTTCTTC.

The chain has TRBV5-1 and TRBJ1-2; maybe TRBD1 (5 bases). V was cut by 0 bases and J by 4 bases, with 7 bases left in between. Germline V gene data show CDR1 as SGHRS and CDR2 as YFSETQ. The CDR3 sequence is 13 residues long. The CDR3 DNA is TGCGCCAGCAGCTTGGCCAGGGCCTATGGCTACACCTTC. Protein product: CASSLARAYGYTF.

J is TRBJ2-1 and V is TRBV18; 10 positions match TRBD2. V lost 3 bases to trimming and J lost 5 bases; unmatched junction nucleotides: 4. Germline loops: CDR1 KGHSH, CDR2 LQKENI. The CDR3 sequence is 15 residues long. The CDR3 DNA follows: TGTGCCAGCTCACCGACCGGGACTAGCGACAATGAGCAGTTCTTC. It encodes CASSPTGTSDNEQFF.

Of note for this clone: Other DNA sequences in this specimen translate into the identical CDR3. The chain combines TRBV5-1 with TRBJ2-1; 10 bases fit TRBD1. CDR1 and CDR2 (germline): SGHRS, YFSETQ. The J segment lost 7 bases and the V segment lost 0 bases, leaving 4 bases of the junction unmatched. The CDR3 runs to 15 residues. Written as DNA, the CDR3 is TGCGCCAGCAGCTTGGTGGGACAGGGGCTTAATGAGCAGTTCTTC. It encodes CASSLVGQGLNEQFF.

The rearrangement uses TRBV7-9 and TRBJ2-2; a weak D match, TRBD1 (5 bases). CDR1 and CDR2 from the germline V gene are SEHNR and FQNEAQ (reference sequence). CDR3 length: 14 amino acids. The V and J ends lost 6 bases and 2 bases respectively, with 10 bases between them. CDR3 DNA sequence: TGTGCCAGCAGGGGGCGGAGCAACACCGGGGAGCTGTTTTTT. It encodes CASRGRSNTGELFF.

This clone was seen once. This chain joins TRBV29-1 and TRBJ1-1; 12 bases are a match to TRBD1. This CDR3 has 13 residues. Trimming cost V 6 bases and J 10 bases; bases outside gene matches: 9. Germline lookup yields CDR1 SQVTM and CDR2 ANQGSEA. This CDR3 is CSVNRDRGPVAFF. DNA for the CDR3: TGCAGCGTGAACCGGGACAGGGGGCCAGTAGCTTTCTTT.

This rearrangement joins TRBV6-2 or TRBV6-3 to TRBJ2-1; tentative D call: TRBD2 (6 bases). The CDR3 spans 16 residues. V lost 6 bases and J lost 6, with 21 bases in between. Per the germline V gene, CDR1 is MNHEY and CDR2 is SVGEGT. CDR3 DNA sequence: TGTGCCAGCAGCCCCCGCCCGGGAGCCTCGGGCAATGAGCAGTTCTTC. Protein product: CASSPRPGASGNEQFF.

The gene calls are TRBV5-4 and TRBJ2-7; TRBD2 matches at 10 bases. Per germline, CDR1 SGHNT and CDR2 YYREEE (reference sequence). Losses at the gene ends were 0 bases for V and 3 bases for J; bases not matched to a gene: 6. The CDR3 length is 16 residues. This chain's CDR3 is CASSLGGLAGDYEQYF. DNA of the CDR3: TGTGCCAGCAGCTTGGGAGGCCTAGCGGGAGACTACGAGCAGTACTTC.

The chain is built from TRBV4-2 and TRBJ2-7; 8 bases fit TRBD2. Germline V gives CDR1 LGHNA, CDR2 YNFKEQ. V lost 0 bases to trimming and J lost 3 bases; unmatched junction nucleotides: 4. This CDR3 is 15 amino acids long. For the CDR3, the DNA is TGTGCCAGCAGCCAAGATCACCTAGCGGGCTACGAGCAGTACTTC. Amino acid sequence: CASSQDHLAGYEQYF.

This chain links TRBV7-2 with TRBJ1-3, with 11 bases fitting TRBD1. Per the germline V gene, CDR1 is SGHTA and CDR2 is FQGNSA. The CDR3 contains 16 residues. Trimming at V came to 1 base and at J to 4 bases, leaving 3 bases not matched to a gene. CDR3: CASSLVGQGAGNTIYF. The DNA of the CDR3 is TGTGCCAGCAGCTTAGTCGGACAGGGGGCGGGAAACACCATATATTTT. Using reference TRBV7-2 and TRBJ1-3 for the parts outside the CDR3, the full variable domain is GAGVSQSPSNKVTEKGKDVELRCDPISGHTALYWYRQSLGQGLEFLIYFQGNSAPDKSGLPSDRFSAERTGGSVSTLTIQRTQQEDSAVYLCASSLVGQGAGNTIYFGEGSWLTVV.

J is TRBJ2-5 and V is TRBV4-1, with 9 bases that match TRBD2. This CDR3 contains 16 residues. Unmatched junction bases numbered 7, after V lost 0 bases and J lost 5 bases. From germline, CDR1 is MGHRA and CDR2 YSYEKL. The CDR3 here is CASSQDPGSGSETQYF. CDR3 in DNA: TGCGCCAGCAGCCAAGATCCTGGTAGCGGGAGTGAGACCCAGTACTTC.

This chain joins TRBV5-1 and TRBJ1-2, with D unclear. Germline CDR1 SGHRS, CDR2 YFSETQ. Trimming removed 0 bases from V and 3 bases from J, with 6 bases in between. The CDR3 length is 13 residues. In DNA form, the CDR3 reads TGCGCCAGCAGCTTGGCCGGGGACTATGGCTACACCTTC. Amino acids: CASSLAGDYGYTF.

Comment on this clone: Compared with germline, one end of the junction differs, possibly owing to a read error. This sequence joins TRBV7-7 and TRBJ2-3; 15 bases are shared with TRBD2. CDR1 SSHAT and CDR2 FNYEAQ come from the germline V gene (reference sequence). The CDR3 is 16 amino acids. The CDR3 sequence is CASSSGLAGGKDTQYF. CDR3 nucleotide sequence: TGTGCTAGCAGTTCGGGACTAGCGGGAGGAAAAGATACGCAGTATTTT.

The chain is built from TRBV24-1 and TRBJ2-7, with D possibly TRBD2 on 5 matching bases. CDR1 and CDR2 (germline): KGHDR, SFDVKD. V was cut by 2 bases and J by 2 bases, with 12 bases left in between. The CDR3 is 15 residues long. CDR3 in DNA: TGTGCCACCAGTGATTCCGTTAGAGGGACCTACGAGCAGTACTTC. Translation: CATSDSVRGTYEQYF.

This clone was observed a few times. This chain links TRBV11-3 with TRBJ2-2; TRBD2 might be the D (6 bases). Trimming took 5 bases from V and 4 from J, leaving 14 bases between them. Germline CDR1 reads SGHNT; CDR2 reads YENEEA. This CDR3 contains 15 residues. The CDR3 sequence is CASSNSGPPTGELFF. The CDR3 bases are TGTGCCAGCAGCAATAGCGGACCACCCACCGGGGAGCTGTTTTTT. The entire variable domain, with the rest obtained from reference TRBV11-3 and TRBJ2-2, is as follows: EAGVVQSPRYKIIEKKQPVAFWCNPISGHNTLYWYLQNLGQGPELLIRYENEEAVDDSQLPKDRFSAERLKGVDSTLKIQPAELGDSAVYLCASSNSGPPTGELFFGEGSRLTVL.

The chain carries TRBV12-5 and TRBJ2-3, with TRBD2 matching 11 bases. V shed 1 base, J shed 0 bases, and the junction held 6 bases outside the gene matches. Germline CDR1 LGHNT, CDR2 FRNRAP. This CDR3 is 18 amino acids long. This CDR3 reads CASGLGRASGRSTDTQYF. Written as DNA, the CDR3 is TGTGCTAGTGGTTTGGGCAGGGCTAGCGGGAGGAGCACAGATACGCAGTATTTT.

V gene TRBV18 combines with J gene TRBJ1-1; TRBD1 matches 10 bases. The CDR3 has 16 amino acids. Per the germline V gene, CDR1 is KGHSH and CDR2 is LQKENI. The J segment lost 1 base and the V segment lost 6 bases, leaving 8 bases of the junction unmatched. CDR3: CASSPSRQGANTEAFF. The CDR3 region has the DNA TGTGCCAGCTCCCCGTCCCGACAGGGGGCGAACACTGAAGCTTTCTTT. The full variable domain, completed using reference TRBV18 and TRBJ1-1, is NAGVMQNPRHLVRRRGQEARLRCSPMKGHSHVYWYRQLPEEGLKFMVYLQKENIIDESGMPKERFSAEFPKEGPSILRIQQVVRGDSAAYFCASSPSRQGANTEAFFGQGTRLTVV.

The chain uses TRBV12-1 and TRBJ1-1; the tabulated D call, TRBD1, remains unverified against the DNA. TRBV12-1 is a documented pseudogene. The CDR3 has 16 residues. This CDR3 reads CASSQYRGGENTEAFF. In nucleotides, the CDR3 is TGTGCCAGCAGCCAATACAGGGGAGGCGAGAACACTGAAGCTTTCTTT.

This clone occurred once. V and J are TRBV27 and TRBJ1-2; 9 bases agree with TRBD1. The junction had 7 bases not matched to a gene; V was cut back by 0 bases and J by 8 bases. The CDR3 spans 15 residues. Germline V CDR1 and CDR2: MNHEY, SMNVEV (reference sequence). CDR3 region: CASSLSKQGARGYTF. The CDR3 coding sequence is TGTGCCAGCAGTTTATCGAAACAGGGGGCCAGGGGCTACACCTTC.

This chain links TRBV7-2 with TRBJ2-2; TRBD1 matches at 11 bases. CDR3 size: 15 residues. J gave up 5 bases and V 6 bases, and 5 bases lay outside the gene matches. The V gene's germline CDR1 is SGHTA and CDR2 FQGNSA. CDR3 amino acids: CASSPGTGGTGELFF. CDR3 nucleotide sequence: TGTGCCAGCAGTCCCGGGACAGGGGGAACCGGGGAGCTGTTTTTT.

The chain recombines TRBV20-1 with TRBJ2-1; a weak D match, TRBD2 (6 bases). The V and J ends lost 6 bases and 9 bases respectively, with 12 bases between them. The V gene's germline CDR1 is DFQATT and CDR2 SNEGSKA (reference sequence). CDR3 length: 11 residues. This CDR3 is CSAGAGSEQFF. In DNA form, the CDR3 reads TGCAGTGCCGGGGCGGGGAGTGAGCAGTTCTTC.

The CDR3 loop is CASSPGLPPNEQFF. In nucleotides, the CDR3 is TGTGCCAGCTCACCGGGACTACCACCCAATGAGCAGTTCTTC. The chain uses TRBV18 and TRBJ2-1; 7 bases match TRBD2. The V gene's germline CDR1 is KGHSH and CDR2 LQKENI. The V and J ends lost 3 bases and 6 bases, in that order; junction bases with no gene match: 5. The CDR3 is made up of 14 amino acids.

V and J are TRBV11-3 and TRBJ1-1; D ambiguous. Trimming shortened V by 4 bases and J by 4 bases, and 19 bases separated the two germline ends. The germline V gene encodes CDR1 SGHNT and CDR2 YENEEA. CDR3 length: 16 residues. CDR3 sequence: CASSSFWAVAGTEAFF. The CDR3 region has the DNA TGTGCCAGCAGCTCCTTCTGGGCGGTTGCGGGCACTGAAGCTTTCTTT. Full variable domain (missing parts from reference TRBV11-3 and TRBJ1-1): EAGVVQSPRYKIIEKKQPVAFWCNPISGHNTLYWYLQNLGQGPELLIRYENEEAVDDSQLPKDRFSAERLKGVDSTLKIQPAELGDSAVYLCASSSFWAVAGTEAFFGQGTRLTVV.

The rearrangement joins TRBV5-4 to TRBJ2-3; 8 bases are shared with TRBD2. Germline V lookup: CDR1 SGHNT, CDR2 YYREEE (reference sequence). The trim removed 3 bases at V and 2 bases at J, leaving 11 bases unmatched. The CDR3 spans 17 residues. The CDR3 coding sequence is TGTGCCAGCAGCTACCTGGCGGGACTAGACCTCACAGATACGCAGTATTTT. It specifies CASSYLAGLDLTDTQYF.

In DNA, the CDR3 is TGTGCCAGCAGCCGTGACAGGGTCGGCACCGGGGAGCTGTTTTTT. Translated: CASSRDRVGTGELFF. J is TRBJ2-2 and V is TRBV6-5, with TRBD1 identical over 7 bases. CDR1 and CDR2 (germline): MNHEY, SVGAGI. The CDR3 is 15 residues long. V was clipped by 6 bases and J by 4 bases; unmatched bases: 8.